This T cell receptor (beta chain) was found in a study of beta chain features in type 1 diabetes. Concerning this clone itself: Antigen unknown.

Study-wide findings and caveats: PCR could preferentially amplify shorter templates, alike in patients and controls. A moderate, significant TCRB CDR3 shortening appeared in type 1 diabetes across four CD4+ subsets.

Germline V gene data show CDR1 as SNHLY and CDR2 as FYNNEI. The CDR3 totals 12 residues. J gave up 3 bases and V 10 bases, and 6 bases lay outside the gene matches. Expressed TCRB transcripts were sequenced, since all the RNA that had been isolated was reverse transcribed. Several million reads were obtained on average from naive, central memory and regulatory T cell samples. Measured with immunoSEQ multiplex PCR; TCRdb has only the in-frame clones, and not every one. The table shows a few hundred thousand clones, with around 13% occurring only once. Material: central memory CD4+ T cells from blood. V is TRBV2 and J is TRBJ2-7; 7 bases are shared with TRBD1. This clonotype was obtained from a young man in good health. As DNA, the CDR3 is TGTGCCATCCGACAGGGCAACTACGAGCAGTACGTC. As protein: CAIRQGNYEQYV.